The TCR beta chain under discussion was sequenced for a study of response to subunit inactivated influenza vaccine. TCRdb called the RT-PCR reads again in MiXCR, with one record for every CDR3 protein. This table holds about 310,000 distinct CDR3 sequences, 21% found once. Whole-study results and caveats: Researchers suggested that each seasonal influenza vaccination recruits few new T cells.

The germline V gene has CDR1 SQVTM and CDR2 ANQGSEA. This CDR3 has 15 residues. The trim removed 7 bases at V and 5 bases at J, leaving 11 bases unmatched. Details on this clonotype: As yet, its antigen is unknown.

Sample: PBMCs from blood, taken less than 22 months after vaccination. The chain has TRBV29-1 and TRBJ1-2; 12 bases are shared with TRBD1. The TCR comes from a man aged 45 to 75 who received an inactivated influenza vaccine. Here the CDR3 DNA reads TGCAGCGCTCCGAGGGGGACAGGGGGCGAGTATGGCTACACCTTC. This encodes CSAPRGTGGEYGYTF.